These T cell receptor beta chains were read from a single sample in a study of T cell responses to AZD1222 COVID-19 vaccine. Libraries were prepared by immunoSEQ multiplex PCR; TCRdb keeps only in-frame clonotypes and omits some of them. The sample consists of roughly 250,000 clones, roughly 93% of them appearing once. The specimen was peripheral blood, collected on day 0 of AZD1222 vaccination. Receptors were obtained from an adult in good health. The conserved cysteine and the conserved F or W are not part of the CDR3 here. D genes are given only for firm matches. Size values are once, few and many counts, or a class for expanded clones, and some rows have none.

d_call: NA
j_call: TRBJ1-2
v_call: TRBV11-2
clone_size: NA
cdr3_aa: ASSLERAGYT

d_call: TRBD2
j_call: TRBJ2-1
v_call: TRBV4-1
clone_size: NA
cdr3_aa: ASSQVGRRRETDEQF

d_call: NA
j_call: TRBJ1-2
v_call: TRBV7-2
clone_size: NA
cdr3_aa: ASSFPSDYGYT

d_call: NA
j_call: TRBJ2-6
v_call: TRBV5-1
clone_size: NA
cdr3_aa: ASSMGLHSGANVLT

d_call: TRBD1
j_call: TRBJ2-7
v_call: TRBV2
clone_size: NA
cdr3_aa: ASSGDRVSEQY

d_call: NA
j_call: TRBJ2-4
v_call: TRBV9
clone_size: once
cdr3_aa: ASSVAGVTKNIQY

d_call: NA
j_call: TRBJ2-5
v_call: TRBV5-4
clone_size: NA
cdr3_aa: ASSQTTDRETQY

d_call: NA
j_call: TRBJ2-4
v_call: TRBV5-1
clone_size: once
cdr3_aa: ASSLGGAKNIQY

d_call: TRBD1
j_call: TRBJ2-7
v_call: TRBV10-2
clone_size: NA
cdr3_aa: ASGDRGTYEQY

d_call: NA
j_call: TRBJ2-1
v_call: TRBV14
clone_size: NA
cdr3_aa: ASSQGGVAEQF

d_call: NA
j_call: TRBJ2-2
v_call: TRBV6-5
clone_size: NA
cdr3_aa: ASTKGTTGELF

d_call: TRBD1
j_call: TRBJ1-2
v_call: TRBV28
clone_size: NA
cdr3_aa: ASSSGDRVAGYT

d_call: TRBD2
j_call: TRBJ2-1
v_call: TRBV29-1
clone_size: NA
cdr3_aa: SARGGPREQF

d_call: TRBD1
j_call: TRBJ1-1
v_call: TRBV3-1/TRBV3-2
clone_size: NA
cdr3_aa: ASSQDGGQWFSGTEAF

d_call: NA
j_call: TRBJ2-7
v_call: TRBV2
clone_size: NA
cdr3_aa: ASSSYEQY

d_call: NA
j_call: TRBJ2-2
v_call: TRBV2
clone_size: NA
cdr3_aa: ASSVKVNTGELF

d_call: NA
j_call: TRBJ2-3
v_call: TRBV4-1
clone_size: NA
cdr3_aa: ASSQDPYRTDTQY

d_call: TRBD2
j_call: TRBJ2-1
v_call: TRBV7-6
clone_size: NA
cdr3_aa: ASTAGLARVQEQF

d_call: NA
j_call: TRBJ2-5
v_call: TRBV5-4
clone_size: NA
cdr3_aa: ASSVWGVETQY

d_call: NA
j_call: TRBJ2-3
v_call: TRBV7-6
clone_size: once
cdr3_aa: ASSFRDTQY

d_call: NA
j_call: TRBJ2-7
v_call: TRBV7-8
clone_size: NA
cdr3_aa: ASSSGMGYEQY

d_call: NA
j_call: TRBJ2-2
v_call: TRBV19
clone_size: NA
cdr3_aa: ASNHRSTGELF

d_call: NA
j_call: TRBJ2-1
v_call: TRBV9
clone_size: NA
cdr3_aa: ASSENGDEQF

d_call: TRBD2
j_call: TRBJ2-7
v_call: TRBV5-4
clone_size: NA
cdr3_aa: ASSRGGLAGGGQSYEQY

d_call: NA
j_call: TRBJ1-1
v_call: TRBV7-8
clone_size: NA
cdr3_aa: ASSFLDGNTEAF

d_call: TRBD1
j_call: TRBJ1-5
v_call: TRBV10-1
clone_size: NA
cdr3_aa: ASSVRGQLNQPQH

d_call: NA
j_call: TRBJ2-1
v_call: TRBV7-2
clone_size: NA
cdr3_aa: ASMPHALGEQF

d_call: NA
j_call: TRBJ1-2
v_call: TRBV25-1
clone_size: NA
cdr3_aa: ASSELAGSYGYT

d_call: TRBD1
j_call: TRBJ1-1
v_call: TRBV7-9
clone_size: NA
cdr3_aa: ASSYQRQGPEAF

d_call: NA
j_call: TRBJ1-6
v_call: TRBV5-6
clone_size: few
cdr3_aa: ASSLDGPSSYNSPLH

d_call: TRBD2
j_call: TRBJ2-7
v_call: TRBV5-4
clone_size: NA
cdr3_aa: ASSLFSILAGTYEQY

d_call: NA
j_call: TRBJ1-2
v_call: TRBV9
clone_size: NA
cdr3_aa: ASSHGQRHYGYT

d_call: TRBD2
j_call: TRBJ2-7
v_call: TRBV28
clone_size: NA
cdr3_aa: ASKPGGYYEQY

d_call: NA
j_call: TRBJ1-4
v_call: TRBV18
clone_size: NA
cdr3_aa: ASSGTTNEKLF

d_call: NA
j_call: TRBJ2-1
v_call: TRBV7-9
clone_size: NA
cdr3_aa: ASSPPKGWVDEQF

d_call: NA
j_call: TRBJ1-5
v_call: TRBV28
clone_size: NA
cdr3_aa: ASSPSDGNQPQH

d_call: NA
j_call: TRBJ1-2
v_call: TRBV19
clone_size: few
cdr3_aa: ASRSLVTAGSTYGYT

d_call: NA
j_call: TRBJ1-2
v_call: TRBV6-5
clone_size: NA
cdr3_aa: ASSPTRYGYT

d_call: NA
j_call: TRBJ1-5
v_call: TRBV7-9
clone_size: NA
cdr3_aa: ASSFGRSNQPQH

d_call: NA
j_call: TRBJ1-1
v_call: TRBV3-1/TRBV3-2
clone_size: once
cdr3_aa: ASSQAGRREAF

d_call: NA
j_call: TRBJ2-1
v_call: TRBV28
clone_size: NA
cdr3_aa: ASSPLGDNEQF

d_call: TRBD1
j_call: TRBJ2-3
v_call: TRBV9
clone_size: NA
cdr3_aa: ASNRDRGTDTQY

d_call: NA
j_call: TRBJ2-7
v_call: TRBV6-1
clone_size: NA
cdr3_aa: ASSERGTPYEQY

d_call: NA
j_call: TRBJ2-7
v_call: TRBV28
clone_size: NA
cdr3_aa: ASSPLTYEQY

d_call: TRBD1
j_call: TRBJ2-7
v_call: TRBV28
clone_size: NA
cdr3_aa: ATRTGGSYEQY

d_call: NA
j_call: TRBJ2-2
v_call: TRBV2
clone_size: NA
cdr3_aa: ASSGDGELF

d_call: NA
j_call: TRBJ2-3
v_call: TRBV6-5
clone_size: NA
cdr3_aa: ASSPIMNTDTQY

d_call: NA
j_call: TRBJ2-7
v_call: TRBV25-1
clone_size: NA
cdr3_aa: ASSAAGGTHEQY

d_call: NA
j_call: TRBJ1-1
v_call: TRBV5-1
clone_size: NA
cdr3_aa: ASSLTRLGKEAF

d_call: NA
j_call: TRBJ2-3
v_call: TRBV12-3/TRBV12-4
clone_size: NA
cdr3_aa: ASLGGDTQY

d_call: TRBD1
j_call: TRBJ1-6
v_call: TRBV7-2
clone_size: NA
cdr3_aa: ASSFDFRGLTLH

d_call: NA
j_call: TRBJ2-7
v_call: TRBV12-3/TRBV12-4
clone_size: NA
cdr3_aa: ASSLENYEQY

d_call: TRBD2
j_call: TRBJ2-7
v_call: TRBV6-6
clone_size: NA
cdr3_aa: ASSHSGTSSYEQY

d_call: TRBD2
j_call: TRBJ2-7
v_call: TRBV3-1/TRBV3-2
clone_size: NA
cdr3_aa: ASSQGGVAGVY

d_call: NA
j_call: TRBJ2-3
v_call: TRBV7-9
clone_size: NA
cdr3_aa: ASSRDLSTDTQY

d_call: NA
j_call: TRBJ2-1
v_call: TRBV15
clone_size: NA
cdr3_aa: ATSSFSDGYNEQF

d_call: NA
j_call: TRBJ2-7
v_call: TRBV20-1
clone_size: once
cdr3_aa: SAPLDYRKY

d_call: TRBD1
j_call: TRBJ1-2
v_call: TRBV29-1
clone_size: NA
cdr3_aa: SVDLLGQGGYGYT

d_call: NA
j_call: TRBJ1-1
v_call: TRBV28
clone_size: NA
cdr3_aa: ASTANTEAF

d_call: NA
j_call: TRBJ1-5
v_call: TRBV28
clone_size: NA
cdr3_aa: ASGGQFSNQPQH